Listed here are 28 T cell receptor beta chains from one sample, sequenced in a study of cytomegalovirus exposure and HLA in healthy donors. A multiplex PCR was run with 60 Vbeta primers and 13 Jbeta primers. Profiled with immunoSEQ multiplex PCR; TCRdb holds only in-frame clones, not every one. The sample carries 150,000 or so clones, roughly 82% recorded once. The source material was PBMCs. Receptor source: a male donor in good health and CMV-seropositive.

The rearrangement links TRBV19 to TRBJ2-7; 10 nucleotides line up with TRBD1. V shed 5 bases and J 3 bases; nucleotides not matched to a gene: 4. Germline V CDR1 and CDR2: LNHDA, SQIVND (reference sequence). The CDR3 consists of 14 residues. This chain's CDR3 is CASSPDRGLYEQYF. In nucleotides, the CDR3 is TGTGCCAGTAGTCCTGACAGGGGGCTCTACGAGCAGTACTTC. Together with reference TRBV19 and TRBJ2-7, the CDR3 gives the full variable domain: DGGITQSPKYLFRKEGQNVTLSCEQNLNHDAMYWYRQDPGQGLRLIYYSQIVNDFQKGDIAEGYSVSREKKESFPLTVTSAQKNPTAFYLCASSPDRGLYEQYFGPGTRLTVT.

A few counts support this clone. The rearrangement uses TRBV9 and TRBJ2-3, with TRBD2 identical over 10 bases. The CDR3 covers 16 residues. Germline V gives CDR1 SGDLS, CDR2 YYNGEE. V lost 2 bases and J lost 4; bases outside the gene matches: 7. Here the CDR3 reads CASSVLLAGAADTQYF. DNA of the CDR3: TGTGCCAGCAGCGTGCTTCTAGCGGGAGCGGCAGATACGCAGTATTTT.

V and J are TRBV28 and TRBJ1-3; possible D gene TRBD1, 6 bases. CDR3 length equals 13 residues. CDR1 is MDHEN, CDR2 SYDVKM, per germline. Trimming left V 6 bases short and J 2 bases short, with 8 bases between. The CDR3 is CASRQGTGNTIYF. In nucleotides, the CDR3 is TGTGCCAGCAGGCAGGGGACTGGAAACACCATATATTTT.

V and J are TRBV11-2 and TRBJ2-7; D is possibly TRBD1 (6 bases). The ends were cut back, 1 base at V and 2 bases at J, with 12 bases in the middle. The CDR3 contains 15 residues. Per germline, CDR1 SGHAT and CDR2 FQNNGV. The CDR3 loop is CASSLVSGTTYEQYF. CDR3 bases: TGTGCCAGCAGCTTAGTTTCAGGGACAACCTACGAGCAGTACTTC.

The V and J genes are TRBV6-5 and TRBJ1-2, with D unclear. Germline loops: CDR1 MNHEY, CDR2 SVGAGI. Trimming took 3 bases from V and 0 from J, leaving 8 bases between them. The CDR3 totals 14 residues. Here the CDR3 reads CASSYGGPNYGYTF. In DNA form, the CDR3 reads TGTGCCAGCAGTTATGGAGGGCCTAACTATGGCTACACCTTC.

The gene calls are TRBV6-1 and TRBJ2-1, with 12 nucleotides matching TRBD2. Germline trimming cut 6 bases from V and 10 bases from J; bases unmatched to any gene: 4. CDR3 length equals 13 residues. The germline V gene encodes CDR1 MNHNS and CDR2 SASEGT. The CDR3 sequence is CASRFGLAGEQFF. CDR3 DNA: TGTGCCAGCAGATTCGGACTAGCGGGAGAGCAGTTCTTC.

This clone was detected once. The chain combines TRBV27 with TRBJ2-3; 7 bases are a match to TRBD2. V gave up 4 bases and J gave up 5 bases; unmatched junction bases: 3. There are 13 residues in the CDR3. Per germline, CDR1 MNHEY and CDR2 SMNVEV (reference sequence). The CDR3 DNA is TGTGCCAGCAGTTACGCGGGAGAAGATACGCAGTATTTT. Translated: CASSYAGEDTQYF.

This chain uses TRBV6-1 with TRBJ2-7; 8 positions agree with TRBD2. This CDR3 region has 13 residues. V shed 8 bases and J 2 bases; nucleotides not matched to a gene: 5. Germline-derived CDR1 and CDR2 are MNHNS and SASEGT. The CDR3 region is CASQAGETYEQYF. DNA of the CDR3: TGTGCCAGCCAAGCGGGAGAGACCTACGAGCAGTACTTC.

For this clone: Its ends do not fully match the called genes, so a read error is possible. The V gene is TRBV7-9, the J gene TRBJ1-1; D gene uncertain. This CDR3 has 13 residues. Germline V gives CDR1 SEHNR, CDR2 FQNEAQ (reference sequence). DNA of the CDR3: TGTTCCAGCAGCCTCGTGAGGAACACTGAAGCTTTCTTT. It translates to CSSSLVRNTEAFF. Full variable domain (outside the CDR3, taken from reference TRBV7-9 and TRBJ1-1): DTGVSQNPRHKITKRGQNVTFRCDPISEHNRLYWYRQTLGQGPEFLTYFQNEAQLEKSRLLSDRFSAERPKGSFSTLEIQRTEQGDSAMYLCSSSLVRNTEAFFGQGTRLTVV.

In DNA, the CDR3 is TGTGCCAGTAGTTCGGGACTGAAGAACACTGAAGCTTTCTTT. Protein product: CASSSGLKNTEAFF. The rearrangement uses TRBV19 and TRBJ1-1; D may be TRBD1 (5 bases). The CDR3 covers 14 residues. CDR1 is LNHDA and CDR2 is SQIVND in the germline V gene (reference sequence). Trimming pared 5 bases from V and 1 base from J, leaving 11 bases between.

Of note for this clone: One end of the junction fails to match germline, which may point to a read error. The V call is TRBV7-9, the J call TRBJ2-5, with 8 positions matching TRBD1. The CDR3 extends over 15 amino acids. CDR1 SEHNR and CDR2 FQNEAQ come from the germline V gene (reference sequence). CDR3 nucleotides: TGTTCCAGCAGCACTCGGACAGGGCCTAGGGAGACCCAGTACTTC. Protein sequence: CSSSTRTGPRETQYF.

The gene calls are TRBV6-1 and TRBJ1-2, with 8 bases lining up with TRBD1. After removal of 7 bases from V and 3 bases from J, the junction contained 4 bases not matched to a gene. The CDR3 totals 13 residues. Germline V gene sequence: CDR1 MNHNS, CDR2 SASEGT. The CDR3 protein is CASTMDRDYGYTF. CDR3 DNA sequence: TGTGCCAGCACTATGGACAGGGACTATGGCTACACCTTC.

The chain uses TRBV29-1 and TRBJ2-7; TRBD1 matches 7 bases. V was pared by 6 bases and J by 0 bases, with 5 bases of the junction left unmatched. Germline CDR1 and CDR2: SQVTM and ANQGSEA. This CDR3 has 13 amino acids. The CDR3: CSVGTVDSYEQYF. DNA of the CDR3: TGCAGCGTGGGGACAGTTGACTCCTACGAGCAGTACTTC.

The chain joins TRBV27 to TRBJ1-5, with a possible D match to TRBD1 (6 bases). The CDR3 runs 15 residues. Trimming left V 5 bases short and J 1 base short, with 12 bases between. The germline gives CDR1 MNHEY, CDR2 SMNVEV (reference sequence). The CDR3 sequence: CASSGAQGSNQPQHF. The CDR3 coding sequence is TGTGCCAGCAGTGGTGCGCAGGGGAGCAATCAGCCCCAGCATTTT.

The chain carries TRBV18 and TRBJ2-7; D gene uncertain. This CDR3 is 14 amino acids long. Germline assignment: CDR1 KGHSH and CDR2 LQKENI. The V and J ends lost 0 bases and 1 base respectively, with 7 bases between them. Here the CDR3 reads CASSPPGLSYEQYF. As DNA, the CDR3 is TGTGCCAGCTCACCACCCGGGTTGTCCTACGAGCAGTACTTC.

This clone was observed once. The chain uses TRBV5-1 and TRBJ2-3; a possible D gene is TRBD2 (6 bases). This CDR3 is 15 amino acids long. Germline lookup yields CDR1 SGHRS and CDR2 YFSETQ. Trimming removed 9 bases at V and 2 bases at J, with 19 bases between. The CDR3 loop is CATRGSVGLTDTQYF. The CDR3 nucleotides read TGCGCCACCCGGGGGTCGGTGGGTCTCACAGATACGCAGTATTTT.

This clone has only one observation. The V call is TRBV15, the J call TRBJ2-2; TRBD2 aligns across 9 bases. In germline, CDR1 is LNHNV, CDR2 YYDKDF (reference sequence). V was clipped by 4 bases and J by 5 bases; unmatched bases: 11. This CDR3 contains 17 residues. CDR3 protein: CATSTRKLAGATGELFF. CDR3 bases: TGTGCCACCAGCACAAGGAAATTAGCGGGGGCGACCGGGGAGCTGTTTTTT.

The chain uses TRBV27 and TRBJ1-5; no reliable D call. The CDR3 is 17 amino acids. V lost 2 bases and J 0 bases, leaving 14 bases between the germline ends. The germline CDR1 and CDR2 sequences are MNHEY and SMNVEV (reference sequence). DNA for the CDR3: TGTGCCAGCAGTTTAAAACGGGGAAGGGATAGCAATCAGCCCCAGCATTTT. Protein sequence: CASSLKRGRDSNQPQHF.

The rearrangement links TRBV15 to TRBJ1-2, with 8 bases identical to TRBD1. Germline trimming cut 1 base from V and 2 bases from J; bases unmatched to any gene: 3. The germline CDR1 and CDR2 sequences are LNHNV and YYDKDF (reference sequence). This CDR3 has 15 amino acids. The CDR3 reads CATSRAGTGNYGYTF. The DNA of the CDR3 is TGTGCCACCAGCAGAGCCGGGACAGGCAACTATGGCTACACCTTC.

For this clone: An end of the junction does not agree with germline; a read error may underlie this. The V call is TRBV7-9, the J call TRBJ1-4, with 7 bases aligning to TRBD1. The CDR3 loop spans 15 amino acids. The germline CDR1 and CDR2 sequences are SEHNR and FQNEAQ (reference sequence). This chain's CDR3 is CSSSSGQSTNEKLFF. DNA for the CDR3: TGTTCCAGCAGCTCGGGACAGTCGACTAATGAAAAACTGTTTTTT.

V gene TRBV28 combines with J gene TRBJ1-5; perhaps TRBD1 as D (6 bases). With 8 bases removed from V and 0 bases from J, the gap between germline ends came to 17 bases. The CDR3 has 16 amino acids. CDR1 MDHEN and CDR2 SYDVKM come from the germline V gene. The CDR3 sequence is CASLTGGTPSNQPQHF. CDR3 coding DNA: TGTGCCAGCCTCACGGGGGGGACACCTAGCAATCAGCCCCAGCATTTT.

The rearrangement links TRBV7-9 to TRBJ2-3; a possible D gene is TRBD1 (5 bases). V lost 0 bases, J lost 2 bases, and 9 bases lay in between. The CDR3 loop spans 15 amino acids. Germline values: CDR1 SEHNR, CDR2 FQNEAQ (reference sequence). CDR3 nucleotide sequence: TGTGCCAGCAGCTTAGCGGGGCGAACCACAGATACGCAGTATTTT. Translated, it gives CASSLAGRTTDTQYF.

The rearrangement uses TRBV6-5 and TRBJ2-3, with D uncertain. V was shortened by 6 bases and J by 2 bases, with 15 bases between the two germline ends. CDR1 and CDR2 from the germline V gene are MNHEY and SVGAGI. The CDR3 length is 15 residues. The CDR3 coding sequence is TGTGCCAGCAGAAGCTCGGCTAGGCCCACAGATACGCAGTATTTT. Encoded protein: CASRSSARPTDTQYF.

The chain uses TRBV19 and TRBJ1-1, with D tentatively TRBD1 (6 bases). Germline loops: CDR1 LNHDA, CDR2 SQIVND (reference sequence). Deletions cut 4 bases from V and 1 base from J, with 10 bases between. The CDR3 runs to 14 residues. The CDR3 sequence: CASSTGGGNTEAFF. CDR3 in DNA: TGTGCCAGTAGTACGGGGGGCGGGAACACTGAAGCTTTCTTT. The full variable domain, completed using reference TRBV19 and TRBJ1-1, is DGGITQSPKYLFRKEGQNVTLSCEQNLNHDAMYWYRQDPGQGLRLIYYSQIVNDFQKGDIAEGYSVSREKKESFPLTVTSAQKNPTAFYLCASSTGGGNTEAFFGQGTRLTVV.

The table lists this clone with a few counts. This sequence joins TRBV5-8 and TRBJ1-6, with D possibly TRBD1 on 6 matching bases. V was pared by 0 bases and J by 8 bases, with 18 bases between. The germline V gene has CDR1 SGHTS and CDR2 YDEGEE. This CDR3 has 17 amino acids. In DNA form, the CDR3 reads TGTGCCAGCAGCTTGGACCCCGGTGGGGGCATGTATTCACCCCTCCACTTT. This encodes CASSLDPGGGMYSPLHF.

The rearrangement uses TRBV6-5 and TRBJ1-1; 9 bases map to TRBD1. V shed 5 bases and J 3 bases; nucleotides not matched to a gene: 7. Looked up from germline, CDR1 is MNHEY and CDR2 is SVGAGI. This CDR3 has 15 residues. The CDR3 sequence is CASSRRTGAYTEAFF. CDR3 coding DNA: TGTGCCAGCAGTCGTCGGACAGGGGCGTACACTGAAGCTTTCTTT.

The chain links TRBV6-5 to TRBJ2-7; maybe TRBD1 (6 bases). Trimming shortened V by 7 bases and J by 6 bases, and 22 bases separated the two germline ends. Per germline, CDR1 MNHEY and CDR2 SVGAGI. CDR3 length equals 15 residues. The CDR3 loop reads CASNLHPAGASEQYF. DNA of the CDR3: TGTGCCAGCAACCTACACCCGGCAGGGGCATCCGAGCAGTACTTC.

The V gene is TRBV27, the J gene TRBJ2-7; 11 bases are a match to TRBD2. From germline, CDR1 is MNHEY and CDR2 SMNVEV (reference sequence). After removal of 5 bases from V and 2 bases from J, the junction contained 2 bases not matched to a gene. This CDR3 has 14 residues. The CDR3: CASSQLAGAYEQYF. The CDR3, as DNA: TGTGCCAGCAGTCAACTAGCGGGGGCCTACGAGCAGTACTTC.